The rows below give T cell receptor beta chains drawn from one sample of a study of CD8 T cells in Susac syndrome. TCRdb reprocessed the immunoSEQ multiplex PCR reads via MiXCR and lists one record per CDR3 protein. The sample holds 120,000 or so distinct CDR3 sequences, around 94% seen once. Sequences were obtained from CD4+ T cells from PBMCs. These receptors all stem from a human donor with multiple sclerosis. Both conserved end residues are trimmed from each CDR3. D genes are given only for firm matches.

j_gene | v_gene | d_gene | CDR3aa
TRBJ2-1 | TRBV6-5 | . | ASSYPLGGSSYNEQF
TRBJ1-1 | TRBV12-3/TRBV12-4 | . | ASSPEGF
TRBJ2-7 | TRBV27 | TRBD1 | ASSLRDRGYEQY
TRBJ2-7 | TRBV20-1 | TRBD1 | SARVYDRGKSYEQY
TRBJ1-1 | TRBV28 | . | ASSSSTASNTEAF
TRBJ2-7 | TRBV5-1 | . | ASSLTNPEGSYEQY
TRBJ1-1 | TRBV30 | . | AWTVNTEAF
TRBJ2-2 | TRBV15 | . | ATRGQVNTGELF
TRBJ2-1 | TRBV25-1 | . | ASSEWNNEQF
TRBJ1-1 | TRBV30 | . | AGRDSMNTEAF
TRBJ1-1 | TRBV29-1 | TRBD1 | SVHRGQYTEAF
TRBJ1-6 | TRBV19 | TRBD1 | ASSFPGQNSPLH
TRBJ2-7 | TRBV20-1 | TRBD1 | SANTGTGFDEQY
TRBJ2-7 | TRBV12-3/TRBV12-4 | . | ASSSRDPWGEQY
TRBJ2-2 | TRBV12-3/TRBV12-4 | TRBD2 | ASSLAGGYTGELF
TRBJ1-2 | TRBV6-5 | TRBD1 | ASRGQGIFRGYT
TRBJ1-3 | TRBV12-3/TRBV12-4 | . | ASSRGGNTIY